This record looks at one TCR beta chain sequence and its context. These data belong to a study of blood T cell repertoires in COVID-19. Study-level information: The analysed material was cDNA or gDNA that came from T cells, B-cell-depleted T cells, or PBMCs.

Source study methods: Reference gene primer amplification gave nucleated cell count estimates. Method: immunoSEQ multiplex PCR; TCRdb's copy keeps in-frame clones and lacks some. V, J and clone size are taken as reported in that table, and D and trimming were inferred from the DNA itself. The sample contains about 49,000 clones, approximately 93% of which appear only once. The trim removed 5 bases at V and 4 bases at J, leaving 10 bases unmatched. CDR3 length: 15 amino acids. The germline CDR1 and CDR2 sequences are SNHLY and FYNNEI. This sequence joins TRBV2 and TRBJ2-5; 7 positions agree with TRBD1. This clonotype was obtained from a man aged 55 to 70 with COVID-19, enrolled during active disease. The sequenced sample consisted of peripheral blood. The CDR3, as DNA: TGTGCCAGCAGTCCCGACAGGGCGGATCGAGAGACCCAGTACTTC. Protein: CASSPDRADRETQYF.